The 20 T cell receptor beta chains given below trace back to one sample, sequenced in a study of shared clonotypes between healthy human individuals (dated by TCRdb to between 2020 and 2021). Preparation of the library involved the immunoSEQ multiplex PCR assay. In TCRdb, the immuneACCESS table is reduced to in-frame sequences with V and J assigned. These tables do not hold every clone; where another copy was compared, an unresolved V gene accounts for under half, and the others remain unexplained. The sample profile shows about 2.3 million clones; roughly 92% of them were found once. Clones ranked in the top ten supply 0.37% of the sample. The sample comprised naive CD4+ T cells from PBMCs. The intended sense of this specimen's cell subset or site label: CD45RA+ positively selected. Receptors were obtained from a man aged 18 to 30 in good health. Some clones in this sample may be carry-over from other donors' samples.

As concerns this clone: Other nucleotide sequences in the sample specify the same CDR3. V usage is TRBV7-7 and J usage is TRBJ2-2; D gene uncertain. V lost 6 bases to trimming and J lost 0 bases, with 2 bases between them. Germline V gene data show CDR1 as SSHAT and CDR2 as FNYEAQ (reference sequence). This CDR3 has 12 residues. The CDR3 bases are TGTGCCAGCAGTTCGAACACCGGGGAGCTGTTTTTT. Protein sequence: CASSSNTGELFF. Combining the CDR3 with reference TRBV7-7 and TRBJ2-2 gives the whole variable domain GAGVSQSPRYKVTKRGQDVTLRCDPISSHATLYWYQQALGQGPEFLTYFNYEAQPDKSGLPSDRFSAERPEGSISTLTIQRTEQRDSAMYRCASSSNTGELFFGEGSRLTVL.

The chain couples TRBV4-1 to TRBJ1-1, with D unclear. Germline V lookup: CDR1 MGHRA, CDR2 YSYEKL. V gave up 1 base and J gave up 0 bases, with 6 bases separating them. This CDR3 region has 14 residues. CDR3 loop: CASSQVAVNTEAFF. The DNA for the CDR3 is TGCGCCAGCAGCCAAGTTGCCGTGAACACTGAAGCTTTCTTT.

V and J are TRBV19 and TRBJ2-2; 8 nucleotides agree with TRBD1. This CDR3 comprises 14 residues. V lost 5 bases, J lost 7 bases, and 6 bases stayed unmatched. The germline gives CDR1 LNHDA, CDR2 SQIVND (reference sequence). CDR3 region: CASSWDRYNGELFF. CDR3 coding DNA: TGTGCCAGTAGTTGGGACAGGTACAACGGGGAGCTGTTTTTT.

The genes are TRBV4-1 and TRBJ1-2; D remains ambiguous. Trimming removed 1 base from V and 5 bases from J, with 11 bases in between. This CDR3 spans 14 amino acids. Looked up from germline, CDR1 is MGHRA and CDR2 is YSYEKL. The CDR3 sequence is CASSQGNSLYGYTF. DNA of the CDR3: TGCGCCAGCAGCCAAGGCAACAGCCTTTATGGCTACACCTTC.

This rearrangement joins TRBV15 to TRBJ2-7; D gene ambiguous. The CDR3 consists of 14 residues. Germline V gene sequence: CDR1 LNHNV, CDR2 YYDKDF (reference sequence). Trimming removed 1 base from V and 2 bases from J, with 9 bases in between. This chain's CDR3 is CATSRVPITYEQYF. The CDR3 nucleotides are TGTGCCACCAGCAGAGTTCCGATTACCTACGAGCAGTACTTC.

The V and J genes are TRBV5-1 and TRBJ2-3; TRBD1 aligns across 9 bases. This CDR3 is 15 amino acids long. The germline gives CDR1 SGHRS, CDR2 YFSETQ. V dropped 0 bases and J dropped 5; count of bases not matched to a gene: 4. CDR3 nucleotide sequence: TGCGCCAGCAGCTTGGTTACAGGGGGCCTAGATACGCAGTATTTT. Translated, it gives CASSLVTGGLDTQYF.

The rearrangement links TRBV14 to TRBJ2-3; possibly TRBD2 for D (5 bases). The CDR3 contains 12 residues. Germline values: CDR1 SGHDN, CDR2 FVKESK. V shed 0 bases and J shed 12 bases, with 10 bases lying between them. CDR3: CASSQDYSGQYF. The CDR3 DNA reads as TGTGCCAGCAGCCAAGATTACTCGGGACAGTATTTT.

Concerning this clone: Other DNA sequences in the sample encode the same CDR3. V gene TRBV5-4 combines with J gene TRBJ2-7; no firm D call. The ends were cut back, 0 bases at V and 1 base at J, with 5 bases in the middle. The CDR3 has 13 residues. Germline V gives CDR1 SGHNT, CDR2 YYREEE (reference sequence). The CDR3, as DNA: TGTGCCAGCAGCTTGGCGGGTTCCTACGAGCAGTACTTC. Its translation is CASSLAGSYEQYF. Filled out from reference TRBV5-4 and TRBJ2-7, the complete variable domain reads ETGVTQSPTHLIKTRGQQVTLRCSSQSGHNTVSWYQQALGQGPQFIFQYYREEENGRGNFPPRFSGLQFPNYSSELNVNALELDDSALYLCASSLAGSYEQYFGPGTRLTVT.

A remark on this clone: The CDR3 ends on some other residue instead of the conserved phenylalanine or tryptophan, so this is likely a read error. The DNA is left out, because the CDR3 cannot be placed on it with certainty; the CDR3 is given as TCRdb lists it. J is TRBJ2-3 and V is TRBV10-2; the table gives TRBD2 as D, unverified against the DNA. Germline V gene sequence: CDR1 WSHSY, CDR2 SAAADI. The CDR3 contains 9 residues when both ends are counted. CDR3 residues: CASRDGTWV.

The chain is built from TRBV18 and TRBJ2-7; 7 positions match TRBD1. Germline V lookup: CDR1 KGHSH, CDR2 LQKENI. J was trimmed by 7 bases and V by 1 base; bases with no gene match: 4. This CDR3 comprises 13 residues. CDR3 residues: CASSPQQGWEQYF. The CDR3 DNA follows: TGTGCCAGCTCACCACAACAGGGGTGGGAGCAGTACTTC.

As regards this clone: At one end, the junction sequence differs from germline, possibly due to a read error. The CDR3 DNA is TGCGCCAGCAGACAATTAATCCTGACCCCCGACGAGCAGTACTTC. Amino acid sequence: CASRQLILTPDEQYF. This chain joins TRBV23-1 and TRBJ2-7; D unresolved. TRBV23-1 is filed as an ORF, its function uncertain. The CDR3 has 15 residues.

This chain connects TRBV5-4 to TRBJ2-3; no firm D call. Between the trimmed V and J ends, which lost 0 bases and 2 bases, there was a span of 10 bases. The CDR3 runs 15 residues. Per germline, CDR1 SGHNT and CDR2 YYREEE (reference sequence). The CDR3 here is CASSLEGYDTDTQYF. In DNA form, the CDR3 reads TGTGCCAGCAGCTTGGAAGGATACGACACAGATACGCAGTATTTT.

V is TRBV4-1 and J is TRBJ2-1; D call uncertain. V was shortened by 1 base and J by 0 bases, with 7 bases between the two germline ends. CDR3 size: 15 residues. CDR1 is MGHRA and CDR2 is YSYEKL in the germline V gene. In nucleotides, the CDR3 is TGCGCCAGCAGCCAAGCCCCCCGCTCCTACAATGAGCAGTTCTTC. Amino acid sequence: CASSQAPRSYNEQFF.

The chain links TRBV7-9 to TRBJ2-1; 12 positions agree with TRBD2. CDR1 and CDR2 from the germline V gene are SEHNR and FQNEAQ (reference sequence). V trimming: 6 bases; J trimming: 3 bases; junction bases outside the gene matches: 9. The CDR3 has 17 residues. The CDR3 region has the DNA TGTGCCAGCAGTCGTACCTGGACTAGCGGGAACTACAATGAGCAGTTCTTC. It specifies CASSRTWTSGNYNEQFF.

The rearrangement uses TRBV6-5 and TRBJ2-1; perhaps TRBD1 as D (6 bases). The V gene lost 4 bases and the J gene lost 8 bases, with 15 bases spanning the gap. Germline V lookup: CDR1 MNHEY, CDR2 SVGAGI. This CDR3 spans 14 amino acids. DNA of the CDR3: TGTGCCAGCAGTTCAAACAGGGTTGGGGATGAGCAGTTCTTC. It is translated as CASSSNRVGDEQFF.

The J gene is TRBJ1-2, the V gene TRBV7-9; weak D call: TRBD1 (6 bases). Trimming pared 3 bases from V and 8 bases from J, leaving 10 bases between. CDR1 and CDR2 from the germline V gene are SEHNR and FQNEAQ (reference sequence). This CDR3 region has 12 residues. The CDR3 DNA follows: TGTGCCAGCAGCTTGTACAGGGTCGGCTACACCTTC. Translation: CASSLYRVGYTF. Using reference TRBV7-9 and TRBJ1-2 for the parts outside the CDR3, the full variable domain is DTGVSQNPRHKITKRGQNVTFRCDPISEHNRLYWYRQTLGQGPEFLTYFQNEAQLEKSRLLSDRFSAERPKGSFSTLEIQRTEQGDSAMYLCASSLYRVGYTFGSGTRLTVV.

The gene calls are TRBV28 and TRBJ2-7; the D gene is possibly TRBD2 (5 bases). Germline lookup yields CDR1 MDHEN and CDR2 SYDVKM. This CDR3 comprises 14 residues. Trimming removed 8 bases at V and 7 bases at J, with 21 bases between. CDR3 residues: CASLGGRRGEEQYF. CDR3 DNA: TGTGCCAGCCTTGGAGGTCGCCGAGGTGAGGAGCAGTACTTC.

This clone was detected a few times. CDR3 sequence (DNA): TGTGCCAGCAGCTTGGACAGGGCCATCAATCAGCCCCAGCATTTT. It translates to CASSLDRAINQPQHF. The chain has TRBV5-4 and TRBJ1-5; the D gene is possibly TRBD1 (6 bases). Between the trimmed V and J ends, which lost 0 bases and 3 bases, there was a span of 10 bases. Germline V lookup: CDR1 SGHNT, CDR2 YYREEE (reference sequence). The CDR3 is 15 amino acids.

The genes are TRBV4-1 and TRBJ1-4, with no clear D. The germline V gene has CDR1 MGHRA and CDR2 YSYEKL. Between the trimmed V and J ends, which lost 7 bases and 8 bases, there was a span of 14 bases. The CDR3 is 13 residues long. CDR3 sequence (DNA): TGCGCCAGCAACGGGCAGGCCGGAGAAAAACTGTTTTTT. It is translated as CASNGQAGEKLFF.

The J gene is TRBJ1-2, the V gene TRBV14; D possibly corresponds to TRBD1 (6 bases). With 2 bases removed from V and 4 bases from J, the gap between germline ends came to 11 bases. CDR3 size: 14 residues. Germline values: CDR1 SGHDN, CDR2 FVKESK. The CDR3 is CASSQLRGSYGYTF. The CDR3, as DNA: TGTGCCAGCAGCCAACTCAGGGGCTCCTATGGCTACACCTTC.